The rows below give T cell receptor beta chains drawn from one sample of a study of siplizumab effects on memory and regulatory T cells. This table comes from immunoSEQ multiplex PCR, and its TCRdb copy is limited to in-frame clones, with some not included. The table has 99,000 or so clones, around 93% seen once. Sequenced sample: CD4+ T cells sorted from blood. Receptors originate from a human donor in good health. Both conserved end residues are part of each CDR3.

J,V,CDR3
TRBJ2-7,TRBV5-1,CASRDSYEQYF
TRBJ2-7,TRBV29-1,CSVVVLPYEQYF
TRBJ1-2,TRBV7-8,CASSPSREPYGYTF
TRBJ2-1,TRBV7-3,CASSLGTSGNEQFF
TRBJ2-5,TRBV14,CASSQEGRGYQETQYF
TRBJ2-7,TRBV25-1,CASKREGQGYEQYF
TRBJ1-1,TRBV5-5,CASSQGGSEAFF
TRBJ2-7,TRBV2,CASSRPSGTSYEQYF
TRBJ1-1,TRBV10-3,CAIKGVGMNTEAFF
TRBJ1-1,TRBV11-3,CASSFGGFTEAFF
TRBJ2-3,TRBV11-2,CASSRITGGTDTQYF
TRBJ2-5,TRBV20-1,CSARRETQYF
TRBJ2-1,TRBV4-2,CASSQGDSSSYNEQFF
TRBJ1-2,TRBV5-4,CASSQDRVVYGYTF
TRBJ2-2,TRBV15,CATSRGGTSNTGELFF
TRBJ1-2,TRBV5-1,CASSLDQARGYTF
TRBJ1-1,TRBV4-3,CASSQDHVGGFEAFF
TRBJ2-3,TRBV6-4,CASSATRADTQYF
TRBJ2-5,TRBV11-3,CASSSTGGETQYF
TRBJ2-7,TRBV19,CASGVALAADYEQYF
TRBJ1-1,TRBV9,CASSADRLNTEAFF
TRBJ2-6,TRBV28,CASSRGSTGANVLTF
TRBJ1-1,TRBV28,CASRHLPGQGNTEAFF
TRBJ2-7,TRBV27,CASSFREGDYEQYF
TRBJ2-4,TRBV6-1,CASRGVVVAKNIQYF
TRBJ2-1,TRBV11-3,CASSLDSTRYNEQFF
TRBJ2-5,TRBV5-1,CASSSGGTSGDHETQYF